This TCR beta chain was obtained from a study of CD8 T cells in Susac syndrome. Roughly 0.45 to 1 ug RNA was reverse transcribed with random hexamers. TCRdb itself ran the immunoSEQ multiplex PCR reads through MiXCR, one entry per CDR3 protein. The sample records around 300,000 distinct CDR3 sequences, 92% being singletons. This CDR3 is 14 amino acids long. V was trimmed by 1 base and J by 2 bases, leaving 9 bases between them. CDR1 and CDR2 from the germline V gene are MGHRA and YSYEKL. The source of this sequence is a human donor with multiple sclerosis. Sequencing was performed on CD4+ T cells from PBMCs. The chain couples TRBV4-1 to TRBJ2-7; D is possibly TRBD2 (5 bases). CDR3 amino acids: CASSQAGIPYEQYF. CDR3 sequence (DNA): TGCGCCAGCAGCCAAGCCGGGATACCCTACGAGCAGTACTTC.